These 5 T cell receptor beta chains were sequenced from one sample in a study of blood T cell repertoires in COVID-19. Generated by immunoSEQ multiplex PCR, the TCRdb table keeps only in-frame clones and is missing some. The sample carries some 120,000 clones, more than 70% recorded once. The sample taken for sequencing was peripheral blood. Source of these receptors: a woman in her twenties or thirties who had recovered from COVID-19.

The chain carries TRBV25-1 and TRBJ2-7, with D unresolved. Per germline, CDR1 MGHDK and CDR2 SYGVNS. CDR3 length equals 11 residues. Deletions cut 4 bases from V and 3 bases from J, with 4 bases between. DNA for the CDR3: TGTGCCAGCAGTGCCCTCTACGAGCAGTACTTC. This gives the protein CASSALYEQYF.

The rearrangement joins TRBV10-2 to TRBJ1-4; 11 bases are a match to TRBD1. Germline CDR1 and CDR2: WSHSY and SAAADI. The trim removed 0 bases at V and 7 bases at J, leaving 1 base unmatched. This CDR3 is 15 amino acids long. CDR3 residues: CASSESGTGGEKLFF. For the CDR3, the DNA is TGCGCCAGCAGTGAGTCAGGGACAGGGGGTGAAAAACTGTTTTTT.

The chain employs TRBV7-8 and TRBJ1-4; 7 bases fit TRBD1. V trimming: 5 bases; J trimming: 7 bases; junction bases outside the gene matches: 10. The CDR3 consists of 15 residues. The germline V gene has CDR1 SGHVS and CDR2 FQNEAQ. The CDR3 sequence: CASSTRTGGIEKLFF. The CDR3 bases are TGTGCCAGCAGCACCCGGACAGGAGGGATTGAAAAACTGTTTTTT.

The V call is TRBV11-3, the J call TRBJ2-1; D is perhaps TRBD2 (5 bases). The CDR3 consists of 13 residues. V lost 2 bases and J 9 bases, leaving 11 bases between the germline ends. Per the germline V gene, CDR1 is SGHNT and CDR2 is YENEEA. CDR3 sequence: CASSLTGEGEQFF. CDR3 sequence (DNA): TGTGCCAGCAGCTTAACTGGCGAGGGTGAGCAGTTCTTC.

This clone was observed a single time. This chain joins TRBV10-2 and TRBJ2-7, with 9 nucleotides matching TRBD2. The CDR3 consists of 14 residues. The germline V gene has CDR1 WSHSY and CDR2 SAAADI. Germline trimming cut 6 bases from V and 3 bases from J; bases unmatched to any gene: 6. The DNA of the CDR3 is TGCGCCAGCAGCCCGAAACTAGCGGGCTACGAGCAGTACTTC. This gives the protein CASSPKLAGYEQYF.